This T cell receptor beta chain derives from a study of PD-1 blockade in classical Hodgkin lymphoma. General observations from the study: Diminished baseline TCR diversity has been reported in newly diagnosed patients relative to healthy donors. Those patients who began receiving nivolumab less than 1 year after ASCT had lower diversity, and they were excluded. By C4D1, diversity of CD4+ TCRs had risen significantly, whereas that of CD8+ TCRs had not.

Every single patient, without exception, relapsed after autologous stem cell transplantation, and brentuximab vedotin exposure varied. TCRdb's table, derived via immunoSEQ multiplex PCR, lists solely in-frame clones and lacks some. The sample contains about 58,000 clones, approximately 90% of which appear only once. As for this clone: Its antigen is unknown.

The V gene end was trimmed by 5 bases and the J gene end by 8 bases; junction bases not matched to a gene: 27. This CDR3 has 21 residues. Germline values: CDR1 SGHVS, CDR2 FQNEAQ. The source was peripheral blood mononuclear cells (PBMCs), collected before the second cycle of nivolumab. The sequence was collected from a human donor with classical Hodgkin lymphoma. The gene calls are TRBV7-8 and TRBJ1-2; 12 nucleotides agree with TRBD1. CDR3 coding DNA: TGTGCCAGCAGCCCATACCTGTTGACGGGACAGGGGGCGCTCCGCTATAGAGGCTACACCTTC. Translated, it gives CASSPYLLTGQGALRYRGYTF.